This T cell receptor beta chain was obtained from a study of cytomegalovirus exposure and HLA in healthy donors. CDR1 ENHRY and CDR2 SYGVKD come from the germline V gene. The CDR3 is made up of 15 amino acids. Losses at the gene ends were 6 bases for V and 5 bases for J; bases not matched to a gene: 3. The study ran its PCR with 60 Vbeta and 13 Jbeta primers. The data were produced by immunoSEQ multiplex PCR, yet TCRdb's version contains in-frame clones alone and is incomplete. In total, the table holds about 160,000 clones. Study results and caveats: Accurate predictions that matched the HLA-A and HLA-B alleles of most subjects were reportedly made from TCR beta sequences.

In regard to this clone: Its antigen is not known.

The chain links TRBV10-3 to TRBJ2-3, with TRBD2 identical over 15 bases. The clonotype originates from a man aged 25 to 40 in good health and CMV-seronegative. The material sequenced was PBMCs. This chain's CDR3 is CAIRGLAGGRDTQYF. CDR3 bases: TGTGCCATCAGGGGACTAGCGGGAGGTAGAGATACGCAGTATTTT.